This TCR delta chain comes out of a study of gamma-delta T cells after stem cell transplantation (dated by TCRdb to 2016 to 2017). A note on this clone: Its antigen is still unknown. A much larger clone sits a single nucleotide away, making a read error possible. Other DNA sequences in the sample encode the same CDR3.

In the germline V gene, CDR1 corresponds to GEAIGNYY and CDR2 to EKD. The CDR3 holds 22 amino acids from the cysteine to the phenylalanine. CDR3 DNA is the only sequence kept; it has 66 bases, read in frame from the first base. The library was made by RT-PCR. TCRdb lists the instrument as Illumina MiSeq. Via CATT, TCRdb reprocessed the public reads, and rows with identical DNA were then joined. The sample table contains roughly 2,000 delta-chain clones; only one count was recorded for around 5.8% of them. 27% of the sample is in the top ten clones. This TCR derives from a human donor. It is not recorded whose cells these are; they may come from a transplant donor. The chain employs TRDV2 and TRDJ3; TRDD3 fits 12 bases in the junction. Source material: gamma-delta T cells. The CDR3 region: CACDPILGDTPTSPWDTRQMFF. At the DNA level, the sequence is TGTGCCTGTGACCCGATACTGGGGGATACACCTACTTCACCCTGGGACACCCGACAGATGTTTTTT.